The following is a T cell receptor beta chain sequence with its context. Its antigen is currently unknown. The CDR3 covers 15 residues. Per germline, CDR1 LNHDA and CDR2 SQIVND (reference sequence). V gave up 9 bases and J gave up 2 bases, with 20 bases separating them. This entry is derived from a study of human T cells and chemical hapten exposure. Across the whole study: Patients had diphenylcyclopropenone applied to the scalp weekly throughout the approximately 26-week study. Patients were mainly female, each with alopecia areata, totalis or universalis. General study findings and limits: It should be noted that donors had alopecia, so their immune response may differ from healthy people's.

TCRdb passed the RACE reads through MiXCR, listing each CDR3 protein once. The sample lists 300,000 to 450,000 distinct CDR3 sequences, approximately 5% seen once, with 2% to 3% in the top ten. Time point indicated: pre-sensitization, week 0. The treatment denotes: therapeutic diphenylcyclopropenone sensitization with weekly scalp DPC. Blood collection happened ahead of applying each patch test. The chain links TRBV19 to TRBJ2-7; D could derive from TRBD1 or TRBD2 (5 bases each). This material consisted of whole blood, taken in connection with sensitization to the hapten diphenylcyclopropenone (DPC). The TCR comes from a woman aged 45-65 years with alopecia areata. Some clones in this sample may be carry-over from other donors' samples. The CDR3: CASRGAPGQTYEQYF. Here the CDR3 DNA reads TGTGCCAGCCGAGGGGCCCCAGGGCAAACCTACGAGCAGTACTTC.